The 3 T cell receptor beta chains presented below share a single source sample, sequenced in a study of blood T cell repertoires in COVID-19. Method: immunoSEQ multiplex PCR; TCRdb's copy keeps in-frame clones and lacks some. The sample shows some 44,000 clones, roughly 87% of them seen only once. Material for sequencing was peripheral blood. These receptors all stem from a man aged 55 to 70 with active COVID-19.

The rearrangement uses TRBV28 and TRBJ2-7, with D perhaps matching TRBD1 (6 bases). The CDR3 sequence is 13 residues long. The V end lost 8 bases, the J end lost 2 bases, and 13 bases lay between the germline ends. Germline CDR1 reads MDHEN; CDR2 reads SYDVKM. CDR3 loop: CASETGQTYEQYF. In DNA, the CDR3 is TGTGCCAGCGAAACAGGGCAGACCTACGAGCAGTACTTC.

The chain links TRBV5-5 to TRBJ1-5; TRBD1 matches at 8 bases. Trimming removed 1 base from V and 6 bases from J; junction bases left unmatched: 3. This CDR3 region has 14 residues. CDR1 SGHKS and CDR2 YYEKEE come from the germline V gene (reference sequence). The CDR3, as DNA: TGTGCCAGCAGCTTGACAGGGGGGAGTCAGCCCCAGCATTTT. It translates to CASSLTGGSQPQHF.

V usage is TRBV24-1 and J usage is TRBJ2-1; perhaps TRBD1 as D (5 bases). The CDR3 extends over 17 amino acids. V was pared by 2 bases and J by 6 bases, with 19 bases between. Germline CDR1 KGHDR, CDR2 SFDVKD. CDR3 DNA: TGTGCCACCAGTGATTCTCGTCGACGGAATAGGGGCAATGAGCAGTTCTTC. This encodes CATSDSRRRNRGNEQFF.